This T cell receptor (beta chain) was identified in a study of OX40 agonist ivuxolimab in advanced cancers. Some clones are missing from TCRdb's copy, which holds only in-frame ones; the method was immunoSEQ multiplex PCR. The table has about 48,000 clones, roughly 90% seen once; the top ten hold about 11%. The V gene end was trimmed by 4 bases and the J gene end by 4 bases; junction bases not matched to a gene: 9. CDR3 length equals 15 residues. Germline loops: CDR1 SGDLS, CDR2 YYNGEE. Sequences were derived from CD4+ or CD8+ T cells sorted from blood, sampled in a trial of the OX40 agonist ivuxolimab. The clonotype originates from an adult with an advanced solid tumor such as melanoma, head and neck, liver or kidney cancer. The chain uses TRBV9 and TRBJ1-2; 8 nucleotides align to TRBD1. CDR3 sequence (DNA): TGTGCCAGCAGCCCTCCCGGACAGGGCGTCTATGGCTACACCTTC. This translates into CASSPPGQGVYGYTF.